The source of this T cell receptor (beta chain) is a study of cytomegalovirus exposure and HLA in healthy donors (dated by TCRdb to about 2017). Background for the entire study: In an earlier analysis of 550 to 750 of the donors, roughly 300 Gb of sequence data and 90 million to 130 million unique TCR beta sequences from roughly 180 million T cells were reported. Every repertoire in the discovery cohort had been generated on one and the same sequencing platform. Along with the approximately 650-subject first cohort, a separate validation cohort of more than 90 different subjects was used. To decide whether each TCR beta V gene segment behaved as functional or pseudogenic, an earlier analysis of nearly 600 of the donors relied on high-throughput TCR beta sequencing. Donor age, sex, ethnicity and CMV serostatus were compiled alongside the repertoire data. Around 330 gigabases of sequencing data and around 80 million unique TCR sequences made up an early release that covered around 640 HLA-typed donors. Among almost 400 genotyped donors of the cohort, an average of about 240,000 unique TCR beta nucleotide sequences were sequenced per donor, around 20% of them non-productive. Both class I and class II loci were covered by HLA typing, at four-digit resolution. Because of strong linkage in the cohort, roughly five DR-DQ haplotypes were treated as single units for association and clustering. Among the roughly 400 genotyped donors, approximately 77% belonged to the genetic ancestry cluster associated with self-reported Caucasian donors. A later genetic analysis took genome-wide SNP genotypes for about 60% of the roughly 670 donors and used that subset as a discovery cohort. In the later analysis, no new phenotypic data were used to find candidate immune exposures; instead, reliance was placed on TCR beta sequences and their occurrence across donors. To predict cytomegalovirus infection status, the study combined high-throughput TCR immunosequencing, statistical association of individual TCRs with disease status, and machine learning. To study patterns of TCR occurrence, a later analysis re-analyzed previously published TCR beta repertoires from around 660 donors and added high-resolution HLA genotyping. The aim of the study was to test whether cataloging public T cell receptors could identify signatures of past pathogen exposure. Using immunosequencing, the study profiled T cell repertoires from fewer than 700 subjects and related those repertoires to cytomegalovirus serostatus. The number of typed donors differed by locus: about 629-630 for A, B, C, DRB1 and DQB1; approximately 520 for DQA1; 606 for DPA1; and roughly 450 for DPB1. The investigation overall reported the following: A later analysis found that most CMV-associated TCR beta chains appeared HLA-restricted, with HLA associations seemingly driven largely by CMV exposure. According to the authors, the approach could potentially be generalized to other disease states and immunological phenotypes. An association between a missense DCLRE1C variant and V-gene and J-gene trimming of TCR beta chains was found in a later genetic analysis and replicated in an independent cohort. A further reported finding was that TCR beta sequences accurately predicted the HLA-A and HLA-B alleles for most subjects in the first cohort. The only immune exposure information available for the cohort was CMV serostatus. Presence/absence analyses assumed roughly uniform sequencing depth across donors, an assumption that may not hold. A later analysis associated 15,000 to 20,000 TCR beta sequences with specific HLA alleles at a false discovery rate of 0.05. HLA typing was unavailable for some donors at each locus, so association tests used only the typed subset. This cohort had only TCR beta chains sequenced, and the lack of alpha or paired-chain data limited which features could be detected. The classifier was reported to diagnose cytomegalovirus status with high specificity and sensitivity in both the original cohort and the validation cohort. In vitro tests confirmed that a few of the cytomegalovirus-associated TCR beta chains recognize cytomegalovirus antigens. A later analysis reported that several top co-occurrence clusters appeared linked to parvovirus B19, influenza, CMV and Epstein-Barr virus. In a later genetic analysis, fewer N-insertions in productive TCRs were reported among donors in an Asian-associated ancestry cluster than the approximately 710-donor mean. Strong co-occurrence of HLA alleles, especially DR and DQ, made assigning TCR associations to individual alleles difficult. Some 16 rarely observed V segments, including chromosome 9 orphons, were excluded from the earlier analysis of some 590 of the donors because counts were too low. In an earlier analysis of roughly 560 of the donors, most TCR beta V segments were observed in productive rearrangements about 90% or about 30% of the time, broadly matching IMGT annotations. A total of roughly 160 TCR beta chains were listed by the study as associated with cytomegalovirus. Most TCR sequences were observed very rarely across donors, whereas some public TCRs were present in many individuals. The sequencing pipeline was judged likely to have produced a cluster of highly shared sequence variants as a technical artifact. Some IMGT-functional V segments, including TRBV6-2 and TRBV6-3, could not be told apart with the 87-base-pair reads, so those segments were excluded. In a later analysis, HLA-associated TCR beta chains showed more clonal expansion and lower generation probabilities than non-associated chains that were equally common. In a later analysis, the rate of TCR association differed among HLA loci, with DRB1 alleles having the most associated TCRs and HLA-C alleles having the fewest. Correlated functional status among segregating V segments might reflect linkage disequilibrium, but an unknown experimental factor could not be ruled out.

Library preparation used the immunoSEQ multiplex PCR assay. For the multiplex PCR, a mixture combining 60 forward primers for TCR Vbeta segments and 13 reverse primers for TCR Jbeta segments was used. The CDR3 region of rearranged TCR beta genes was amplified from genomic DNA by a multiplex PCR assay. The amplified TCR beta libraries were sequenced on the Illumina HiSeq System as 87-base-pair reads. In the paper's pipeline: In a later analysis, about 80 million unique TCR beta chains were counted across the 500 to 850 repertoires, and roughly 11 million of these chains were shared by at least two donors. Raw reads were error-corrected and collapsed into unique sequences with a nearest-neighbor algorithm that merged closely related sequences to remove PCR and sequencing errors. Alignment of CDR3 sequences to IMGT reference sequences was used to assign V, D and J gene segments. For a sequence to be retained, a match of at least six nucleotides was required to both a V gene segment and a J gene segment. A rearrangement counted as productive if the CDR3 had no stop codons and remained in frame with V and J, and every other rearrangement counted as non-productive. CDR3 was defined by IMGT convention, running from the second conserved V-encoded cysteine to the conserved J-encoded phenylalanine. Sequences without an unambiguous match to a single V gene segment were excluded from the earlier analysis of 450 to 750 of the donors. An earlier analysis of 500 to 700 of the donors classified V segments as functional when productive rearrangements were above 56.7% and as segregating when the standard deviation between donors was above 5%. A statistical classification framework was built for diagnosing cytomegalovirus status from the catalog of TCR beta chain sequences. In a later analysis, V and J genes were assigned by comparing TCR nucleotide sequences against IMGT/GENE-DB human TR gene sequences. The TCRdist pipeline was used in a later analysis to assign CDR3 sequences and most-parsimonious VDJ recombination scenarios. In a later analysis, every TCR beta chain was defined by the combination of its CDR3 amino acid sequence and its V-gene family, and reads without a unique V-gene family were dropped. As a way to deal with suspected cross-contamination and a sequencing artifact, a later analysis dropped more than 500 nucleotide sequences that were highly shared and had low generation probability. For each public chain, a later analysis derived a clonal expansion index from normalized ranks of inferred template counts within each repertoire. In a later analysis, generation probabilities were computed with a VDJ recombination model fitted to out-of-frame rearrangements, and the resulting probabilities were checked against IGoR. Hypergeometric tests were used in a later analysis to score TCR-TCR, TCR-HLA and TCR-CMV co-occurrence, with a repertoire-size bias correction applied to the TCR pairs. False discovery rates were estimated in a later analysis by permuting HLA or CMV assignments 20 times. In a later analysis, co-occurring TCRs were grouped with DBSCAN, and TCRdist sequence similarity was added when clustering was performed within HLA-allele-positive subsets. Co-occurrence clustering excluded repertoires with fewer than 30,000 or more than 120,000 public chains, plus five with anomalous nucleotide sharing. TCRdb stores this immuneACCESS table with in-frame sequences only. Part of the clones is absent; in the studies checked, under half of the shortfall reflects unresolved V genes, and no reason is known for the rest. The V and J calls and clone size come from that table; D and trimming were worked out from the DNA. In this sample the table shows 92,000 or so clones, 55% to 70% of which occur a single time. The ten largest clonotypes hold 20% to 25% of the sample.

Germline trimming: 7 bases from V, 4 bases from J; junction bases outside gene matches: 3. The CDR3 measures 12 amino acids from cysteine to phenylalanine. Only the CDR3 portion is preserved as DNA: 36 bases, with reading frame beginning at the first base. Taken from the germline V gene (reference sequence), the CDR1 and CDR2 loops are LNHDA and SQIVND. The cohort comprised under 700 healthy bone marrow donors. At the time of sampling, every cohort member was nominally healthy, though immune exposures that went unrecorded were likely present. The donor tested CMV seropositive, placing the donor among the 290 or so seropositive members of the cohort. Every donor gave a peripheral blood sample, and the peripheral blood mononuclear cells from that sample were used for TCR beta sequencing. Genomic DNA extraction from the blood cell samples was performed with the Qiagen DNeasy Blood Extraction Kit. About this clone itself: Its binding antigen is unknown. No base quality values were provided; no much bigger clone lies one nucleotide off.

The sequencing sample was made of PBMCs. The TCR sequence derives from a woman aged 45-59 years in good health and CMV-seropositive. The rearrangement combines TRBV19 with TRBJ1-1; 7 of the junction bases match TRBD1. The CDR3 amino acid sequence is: CASISGGTEAFF. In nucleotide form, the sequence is TGTGCCAGTATTTCAGGGGGCACTGAAGCTTTCTTT.